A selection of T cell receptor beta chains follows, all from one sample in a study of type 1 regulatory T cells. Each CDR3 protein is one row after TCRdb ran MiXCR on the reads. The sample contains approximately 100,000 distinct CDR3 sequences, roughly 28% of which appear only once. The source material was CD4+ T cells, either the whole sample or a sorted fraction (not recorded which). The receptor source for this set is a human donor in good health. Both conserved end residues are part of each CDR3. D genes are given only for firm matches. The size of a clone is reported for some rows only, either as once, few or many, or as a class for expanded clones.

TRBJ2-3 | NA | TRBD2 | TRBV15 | TGTGCCACCAGCAGAGGAACTAGCGGGAGCACAGATACGCAGTATTTT | CATSRGTSGSTDTQYF
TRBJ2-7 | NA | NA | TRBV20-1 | TGCAGTGCTAGAGATCCACAGATCAACGAGCAGTACTTC | CSARDPQINEQYF
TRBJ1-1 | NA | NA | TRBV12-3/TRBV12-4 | TGTGCCAGCAGGACGTTCCCGGGCACTGAAGCTTTCTTT | CASRTFPGTEAFF
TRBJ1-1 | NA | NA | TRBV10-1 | TGCGCCAGCAGTGAGTCGTCGGGAGAGAACACTGAAGCTTTCTTT | CASSESSGENTEAFF
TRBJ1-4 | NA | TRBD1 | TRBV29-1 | TGCAGCGCCGGAGGGACAGGGTCTTCAAATGAAAAACTGTTTTTT | CSAGGTGSSNEKLFF
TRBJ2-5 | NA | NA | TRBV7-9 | TGTGCCAGCAGCTTCGGGAGAGGGAGTGGAGAGACCCAGTACTTC | CASSFGRGSGETQYF
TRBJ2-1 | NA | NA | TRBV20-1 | TGCAGTGCTAGTACGGATGTGCTCAATGAGCAGTTCTTC | CSASTDVLNEQFF
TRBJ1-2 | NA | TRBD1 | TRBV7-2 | TGTGCCAGCAGCTCATACCTTGGACAGGGGAGTGGCTACACCTTC | CASSSYLGQGSGYTF
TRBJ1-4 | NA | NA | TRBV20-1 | TGCAGTGCTTCGGACCCCAGGTCCGGGAAACTGTTTTTT | CSASDPRSGKLFF
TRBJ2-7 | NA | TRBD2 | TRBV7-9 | TGTGCCAGCAGAGAAAGCGGGGCGCAGTACTTC | CASRESGAQYF
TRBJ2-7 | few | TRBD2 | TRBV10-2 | TGCGCCAGCAGTGCGTTAGCGGGAGGGTCTGTCTACGAGCAGTACTTC | CASSALAGGSVYEQYF
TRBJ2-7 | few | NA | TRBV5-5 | TGTGCCAGCAGCTTCAGTCTCGGGCTCCCGGAAGAGCAGTACTTC | CASSFSLGLPEEQYF
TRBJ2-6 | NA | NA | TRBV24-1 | TGTGCCACCAGTGATTTCTGGCCGGACAGTGGTTCTGGGGCCAACGTCCTGACTTTC | CATSDFWPDSGSGANVLTF
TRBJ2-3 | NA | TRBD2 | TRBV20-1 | TGCAGTGCTAGAGACGCGCGGGAGGGGGCGATTAATACGCAGTATTTT | CSARDAREGAINTQYF
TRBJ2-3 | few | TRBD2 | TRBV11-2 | TGTGCCAGCAGCCGGAGGGGTACTAGCGGACGTACTAGCACAGATACGCAGTATTTT | CASSRRGTSGRTSTDTQYF
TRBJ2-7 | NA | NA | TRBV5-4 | TGTGCCAGCAGCTTCGGGACACCAGCCTACGAGCAGTACTTC | CASSFGTPAYEQYF
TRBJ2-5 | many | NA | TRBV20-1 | TGCAGTGCTAGAGATCGCATTCGACAGTCCGAAGAGACCCAGTACTTC | CSARDRIRQSEETQYF
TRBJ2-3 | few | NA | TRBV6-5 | TGTGCCAGCAGTTACTCGCGGGCAGATACGCAGTATTTT | CASSYSRADTQYF
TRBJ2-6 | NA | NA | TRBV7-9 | TGTGCCAGCAGCTTAGTACCCTCTGGGGCCAACGTCCTGACTTTC | CASSLVPSGANVLTF
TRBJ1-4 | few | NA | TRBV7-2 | TGTGCCAGCAGTCCGGGACTGAGAAATGAAAAACTGTTTTTT | CASSPGLRNEKLFF
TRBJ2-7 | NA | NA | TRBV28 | TGTGCCAGCAGTTTTTCCATCTCTTTCCCCTACGAGCAGTACTTC | CASSFSISFPYEQYF
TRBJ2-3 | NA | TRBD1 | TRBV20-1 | TGCAGTGCTAGATTCGACAGGGCTGATACGCAGTATTTT | CSARFDRADTQYF
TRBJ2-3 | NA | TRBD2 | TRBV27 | TGTGCCAGCAGTTCCAGGACTAGCGGGACTAGCACAGATACGCAGTATTTT | CASSSRTSGTSTDTQYF
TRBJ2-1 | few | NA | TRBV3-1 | TGTGCCAGCAGCCAAGGAGGCCAGAGCTCCTACAATGAGCAGTTCTTC | CASSQGGQSSYNEQFF
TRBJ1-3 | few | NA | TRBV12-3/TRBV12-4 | TGTGCCAGCACCAGGAACGGACTTCGGGACACCATATATTTT | CASTRNGLRDTIYF
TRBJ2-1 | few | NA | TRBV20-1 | TGCAGTGCTAGAGAGCCACCAGCCTACAATGAGCAGTTCTTC | CSAREPPAYNEQFF
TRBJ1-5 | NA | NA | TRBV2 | TGTGCCAGCAGTCCTGATGGACAGCCCCAGCATTTT | CASSPDGQPQHF
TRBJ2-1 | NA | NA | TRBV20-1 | TGCAGTGCTAGAGATCAGGCAGGGGCGTTGGAGCAGATCTTC | CSARDQAGALEQIF
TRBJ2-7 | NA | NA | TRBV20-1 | TGCAGTGCTGGGGGAAGCGGTTGGAGCCCCTACGAGCAGTACTTC | CSAGGSGWSPYEQYF
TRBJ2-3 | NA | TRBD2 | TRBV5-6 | TGTGCCAGCAGCTTGCTCGGGACTAGCAGTGATACGCAGTATTTT | CASSLLGTSSDTQYF
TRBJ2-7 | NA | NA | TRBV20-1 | TGCAGTGCTAGAGATATGAGCCTAGCGTCAAACGAGCAGTACTTC | CSARDMSLASNEQYF
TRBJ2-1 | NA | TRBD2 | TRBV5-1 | TGCGCCAGCAGTTACGGACTAGCGGGTTACAATGAGCAGTTCTTC | CASSYGLAGYNEQFF
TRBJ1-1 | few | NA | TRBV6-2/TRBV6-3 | TGTGCCAGCAGTCGGCTGGGATTTGAAGCTTTCTTT | CASSRLGFEAFF
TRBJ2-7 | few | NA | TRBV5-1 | TGCGCCAGCAGCTTGAACAGCGAGCAGTACTTC | CASSLNSEQYF
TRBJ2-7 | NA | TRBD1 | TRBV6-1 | TGTGCCAGCAGTCTACAGGGGTTCGAGCAGTACTTC | CASSLQGFEQYF
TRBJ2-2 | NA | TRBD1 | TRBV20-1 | TGCAGTGCTTCCCAGGGGGCTTACACCGGGGAGCTGTTTTTT | CSASQGAYTGELFF
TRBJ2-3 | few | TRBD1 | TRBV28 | TGTGCCAGCAGTCCCGGGACAGGGACGACAGATACGCAGTATTTT | CASSPGTGTTDTQYF
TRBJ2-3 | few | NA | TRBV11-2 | TGTGCCAGCAGCTTTTTTAGTAGCACAGATACGCAGTATTTT | CASSFFSSTDTQYF
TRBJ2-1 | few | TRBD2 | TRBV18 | TGTGCCAGCTCGACTAGCGGGAGCCACAATGAGCAGTTCTTC | CASSTSGSHNEQFF
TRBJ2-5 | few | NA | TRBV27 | TGTGCCAGCGGTAGTAGCGGACGCCCGGAGACCCAGTACTTC | CASGSSGRPETQYF
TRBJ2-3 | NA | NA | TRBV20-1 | TGCAGTGCTAGTCAGGAGGCAGATACGCAGTATTTT | CSASQEADTQYF
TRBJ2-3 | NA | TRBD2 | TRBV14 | TGTGCCAGCAGCCCCTTAGCGGGAAACACAGATACGCAGTATTTT | CASSPLAGNTDTQYF
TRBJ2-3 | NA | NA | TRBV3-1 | TGTGCCAGCAGCCCTCAGGACCGCACAGATACGCAGTATTTT | CASSPQDRTDTQYF
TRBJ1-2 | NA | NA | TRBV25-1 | TGTGCCAGCAGCTCGTCGGGGAAGGCGGCCGGCTACACCTTC | CASSSSGKAAGYTF
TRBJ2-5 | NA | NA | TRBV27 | TGTGCCAGCAGTACACAGGGACCGCAGACCCAGTACTTC | CASSTQGPQTQYF
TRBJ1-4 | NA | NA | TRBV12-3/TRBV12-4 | TGTGCCAGCAGTTTTGGGCCGAGTGAAAAACTGTTTTTT | CASSFGPSEKLFF
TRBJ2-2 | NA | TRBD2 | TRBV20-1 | TGCAGTGCTAGAGAAGGTAGCGGGTACGGCGGGGAGCTGTTTTTT | CSAREGSGYGGELFF
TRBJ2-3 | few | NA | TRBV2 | TGTGCCGGGGCAGGCGACACAGATACGCAGTATTTT | CAGAGDTDTQYF
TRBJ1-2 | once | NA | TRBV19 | TGTGCCAGTAGTATTGGACATATCTATGGCTACACCTTC | CASSIGHIYGYTF
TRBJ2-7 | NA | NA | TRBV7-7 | TGTGCCAGCAGCTTAGACGACAATTCCTACGAGCAGTACTTC | CASSLDDNSYEQYF
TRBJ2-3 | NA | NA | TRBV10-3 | TGTGCCATCAGTGGGGGCCGATCGACAGATACGCAGTATTTT | CAISGGRSTDTQYF
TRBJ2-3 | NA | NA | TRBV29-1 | TGCAGCATCGCTACCAATTCAGGCACAGATACGCAGTATTTT | CSIATNSGTDTQYF
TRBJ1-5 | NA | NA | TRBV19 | TGTGCGAGTACGGCTTCAGTCAAGTCGCCCCAGCATTTT | CASTASVKSPQHF
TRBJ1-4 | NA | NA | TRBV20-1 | TGCAGTGCTAAGCAGGGAACTAATGAAAAACTGTTTTTT | CSAKQGTNEKLFF
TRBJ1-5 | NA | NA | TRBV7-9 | TGTGCCAGCAGCTTAGTCTCTCTAGAGGGCAATCAGCCCCAGCATTTT | CASSLVSLEGNQPQHF
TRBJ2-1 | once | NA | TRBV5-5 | TGTGCCAGCAGCTCCCGACTCGGCGGAAGCTCCTACAGTGAGCAGTTCTTC | CASSSRLGGSSYSEQFF
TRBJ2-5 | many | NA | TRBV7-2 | TGTGCCAGCAGCTTAGGCCCTACACCCGACGGTGGAGGAGAGACCCAGTACTTC | CASSLGPTPDGGGETQYF